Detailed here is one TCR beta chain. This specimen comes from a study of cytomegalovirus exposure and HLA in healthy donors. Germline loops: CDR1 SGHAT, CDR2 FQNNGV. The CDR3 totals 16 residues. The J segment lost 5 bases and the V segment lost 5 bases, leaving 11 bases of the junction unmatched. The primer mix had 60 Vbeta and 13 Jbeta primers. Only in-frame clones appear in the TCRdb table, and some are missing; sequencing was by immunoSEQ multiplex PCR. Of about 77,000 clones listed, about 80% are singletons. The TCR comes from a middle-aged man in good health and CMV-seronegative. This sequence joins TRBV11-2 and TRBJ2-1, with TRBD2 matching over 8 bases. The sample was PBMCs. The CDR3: CASSRLALGNNNEQFF. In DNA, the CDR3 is TGTGCCAGCAGCAGACTAGCGTTGGGAAACAACAATGAGCAGTTCTTC. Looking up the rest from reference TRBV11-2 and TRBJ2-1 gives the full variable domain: EAGVAQSPRYKIIEKRQSVAFWCNPISGHATLYWYQQILGQGPKLLIQFQNNGVVDDSQLPKDRFSAERLKGVDSTLKIQPAKLEDSAVYLCASSRLALGNNNEQFFGPGTRLTVL.